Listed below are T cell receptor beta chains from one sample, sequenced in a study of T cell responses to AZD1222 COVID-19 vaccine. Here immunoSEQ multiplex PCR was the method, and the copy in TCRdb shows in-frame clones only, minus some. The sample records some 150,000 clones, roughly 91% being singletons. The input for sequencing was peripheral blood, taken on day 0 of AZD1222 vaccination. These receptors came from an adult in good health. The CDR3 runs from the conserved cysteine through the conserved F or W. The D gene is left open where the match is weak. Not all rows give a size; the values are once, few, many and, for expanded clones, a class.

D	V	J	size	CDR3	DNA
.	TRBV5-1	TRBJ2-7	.	CASSWGASYEQYF	TGCGCCAGCAGCTGGGGGGCCTCCTACGAGCAGTACTTC
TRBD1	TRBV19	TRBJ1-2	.	CASRPVQGANGYTF	TGTGCCAGTAGACCTGTACAGGGGGCTAACGGCTACACCTTC
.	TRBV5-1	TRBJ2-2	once	CASSPSTGDTGELFF	TGCGCCAGCAGCCCATCCACCGGGGACACCGGGGAGCTGTTTTTT
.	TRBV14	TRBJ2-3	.	CASSPRGFAGTDTQYF	TGTGCCAGCAGCCCGAGGGGGTTTGCGGGCACAGATACGCAGTATTTT
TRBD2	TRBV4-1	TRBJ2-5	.	CASSQETSSGQETQYF	TGCGCCAGCAGCCAAGAGACGTCTAGCGGGCAAGAGACCCAGTACTTC
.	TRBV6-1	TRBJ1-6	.	CASSEGLPTGSPLHF	TGTGCCAGCAGTGAAGGACTCCCGACCGGTTCACCCCTCCACTTT
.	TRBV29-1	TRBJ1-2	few	CSVEDPWQGTNYGYTF	TGCAGCGTTGAAGATCCGTGGCAGGGGACTAACTATGGCTACACCTTC
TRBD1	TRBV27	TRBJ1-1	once	CASSLARRDRGFTEAFF	TGTGCCAGCAGTTTAGCCCGCCGGGACAGGGGTTTCACTGAAGCTTTCTTT
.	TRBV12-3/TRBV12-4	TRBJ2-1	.	CASSDGGVNEQFF	TGTGCCAGCAGCGACGGTGGGGTCAATGAGCAGTTCTTC
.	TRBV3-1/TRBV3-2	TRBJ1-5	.	CASSRTSNQPQHF	TGTGCCAGCAGCCGCACGAGCAATCAGCCCCAGCATTTT
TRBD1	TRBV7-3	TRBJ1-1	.	CASTPGQGKPMNTEAFF	TGTGCCAGCACCCCGGGACAGGGCAAGCCCATGAACACTGAAGCTTTCTTT
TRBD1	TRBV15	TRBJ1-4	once	CATSRTGGNEKLFF	TGTGCCACCAGCAGGACAGGGGGGAATGAAAAACTGTTTTTT
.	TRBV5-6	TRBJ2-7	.	CASSLAAGSSYEQYF	TGTGCCAGCAGCTTGGCAGCGGGCAGCTCCTACGAGCAGTACTTC
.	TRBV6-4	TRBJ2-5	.	CASRETQYF	TGTGCCAGCAGGGAGACCCAGTACTTC
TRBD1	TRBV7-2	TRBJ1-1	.	CASSTRQGITEAFF	TGTGCCAGCAGCACCCGACAGGGAATCACTGAAGCTTTCTTT
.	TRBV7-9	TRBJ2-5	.	CASSLKETQYF	TGTGCCAGCAGCTTAAAAGAGACCCAGTACTTC
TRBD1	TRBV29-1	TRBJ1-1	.	CSVQGAISGSTEAFF	TGCAGCGTTCAGGGGGCCATCTCGGGGAGTACTGAAGCTTTCTTT
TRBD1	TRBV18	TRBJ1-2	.	CASSQGTGDGYTF	TGTGCCAGCTCACAAGGGACAGGGGATGGCTACACCTTC
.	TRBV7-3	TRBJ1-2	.	CASQGLNGTEGTSNYGYTF	TGTGCCAGCCAGGGGCTGAATGGAACGGAGGGGACAAGTAACTATGGCTACACCTTC
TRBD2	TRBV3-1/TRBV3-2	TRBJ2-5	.	CASRLGLAGAQETQYF	TGTGCCAGCAGACTCGGACTAGCGGGGGCCCAAGAGACCCAGTACTTC
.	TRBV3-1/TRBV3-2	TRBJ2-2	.	CASSQEKARGRTGELFF	TGTGCCAGCAGCCAAGAGAAGGCCAGGGGCCGCACCGGGGAGCTGTTTTTT
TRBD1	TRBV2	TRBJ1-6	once	CASLRGLGSPLHF	TGTGCCAGCCTCAGGGGGTTGGGTTCACCCCTCCACTTT
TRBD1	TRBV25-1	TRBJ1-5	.	CASRFTGGSQPQHF	TGTGCCAGCAGATTCACAGGGGGGAGTCAGCCCCAGCATTTT
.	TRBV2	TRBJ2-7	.	CASSVKRTYEQYF	TGTGCCAGCAGTGTGAAGCGAACCTACGAGCAGTACTTC
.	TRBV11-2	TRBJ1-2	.	CASSLRQDNYGYTF	TGTGCCAGCAGCTTAAGACAGGACAACTATGGCTACACCTTC
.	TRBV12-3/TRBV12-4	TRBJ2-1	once	CASSIGNEQFF	TGTGCCAGCTCAATCGGCAATGAGCAGTTCTTC
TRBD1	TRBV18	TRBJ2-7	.	CASSPGTGMREQYF	TGTGCCAGCTCACCCGGGACAGGGATGAGAGAGCAGTACTTC
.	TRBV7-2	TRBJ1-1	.	CASSRRADNTEAFF	TGTGCCAGCAGCCGCCGGGCCGATAACACTGAAGCTTTCTTT
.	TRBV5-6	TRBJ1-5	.	CASSLIRSNQPQHF	TGTGCCAGCAGCTTGATTAGGAGCAATCAGCCCCAGCATTTT